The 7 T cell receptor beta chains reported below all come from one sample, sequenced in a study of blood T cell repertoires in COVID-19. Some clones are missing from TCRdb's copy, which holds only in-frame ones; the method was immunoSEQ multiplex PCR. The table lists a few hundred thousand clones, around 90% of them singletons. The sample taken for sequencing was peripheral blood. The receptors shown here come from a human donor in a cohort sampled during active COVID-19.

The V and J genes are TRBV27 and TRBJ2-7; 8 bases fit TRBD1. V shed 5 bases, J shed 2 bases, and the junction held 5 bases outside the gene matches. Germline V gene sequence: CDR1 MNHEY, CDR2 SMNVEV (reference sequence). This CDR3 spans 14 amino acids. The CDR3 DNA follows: TGTGCCAGCAGTCCGTGGGACAGGCCCTACGAGCAGTACTTC. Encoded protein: CASSPWDRPYEQYF.

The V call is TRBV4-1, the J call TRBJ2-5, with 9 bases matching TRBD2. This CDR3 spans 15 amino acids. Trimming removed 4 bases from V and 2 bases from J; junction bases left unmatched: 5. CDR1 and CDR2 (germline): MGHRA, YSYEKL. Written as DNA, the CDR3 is TGCGCCAGCAGCCTCGGGACTAGCCTACAAGAGACCCAGTACTTC. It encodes CASSLGTSLQETQYF.

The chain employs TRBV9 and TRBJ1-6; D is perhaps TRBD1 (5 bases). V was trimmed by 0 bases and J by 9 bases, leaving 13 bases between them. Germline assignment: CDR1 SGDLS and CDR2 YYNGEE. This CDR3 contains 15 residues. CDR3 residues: CASSVVPGQGSPLHF. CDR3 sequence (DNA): TGTGCCAGCAGCGTAGTTCCAGGGCAAGGTTCACCCCTCCACTTT.

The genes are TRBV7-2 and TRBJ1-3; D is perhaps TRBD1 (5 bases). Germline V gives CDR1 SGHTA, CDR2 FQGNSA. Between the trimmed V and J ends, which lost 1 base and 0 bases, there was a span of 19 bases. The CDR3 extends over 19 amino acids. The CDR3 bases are TGTGCCAGCAGCTTAGTCTCCGGGGGAGTCGGGAGCTCTGGAAACACCATATATTTT. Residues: CASSLVSGGVGSSGNTIYF.

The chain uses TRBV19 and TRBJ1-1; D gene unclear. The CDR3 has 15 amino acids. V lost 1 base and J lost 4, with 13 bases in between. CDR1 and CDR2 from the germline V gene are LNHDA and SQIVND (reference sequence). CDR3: CASSIVGGSGTEAFF. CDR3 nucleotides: TGTGCCAGTAGTATAGTAGGTGGATCGGGCACTGAAGCTTTCTTT.

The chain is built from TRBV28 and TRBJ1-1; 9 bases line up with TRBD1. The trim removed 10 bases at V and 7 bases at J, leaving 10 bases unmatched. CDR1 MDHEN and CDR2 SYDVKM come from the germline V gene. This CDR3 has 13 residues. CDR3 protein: CAITDRGFREAFF. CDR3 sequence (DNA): TGTGCCATAACGGACAGGGGCTTCCGTGAAGCTTTCTTT.

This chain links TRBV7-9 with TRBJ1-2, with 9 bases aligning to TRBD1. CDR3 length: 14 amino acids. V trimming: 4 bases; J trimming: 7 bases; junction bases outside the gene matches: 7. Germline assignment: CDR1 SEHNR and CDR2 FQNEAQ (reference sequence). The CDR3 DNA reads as TGTGCCAGCAGCTCGACAGGGGGAGTGTTTGGCTACACCTTC. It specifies CASSSTGGVFGYTF.